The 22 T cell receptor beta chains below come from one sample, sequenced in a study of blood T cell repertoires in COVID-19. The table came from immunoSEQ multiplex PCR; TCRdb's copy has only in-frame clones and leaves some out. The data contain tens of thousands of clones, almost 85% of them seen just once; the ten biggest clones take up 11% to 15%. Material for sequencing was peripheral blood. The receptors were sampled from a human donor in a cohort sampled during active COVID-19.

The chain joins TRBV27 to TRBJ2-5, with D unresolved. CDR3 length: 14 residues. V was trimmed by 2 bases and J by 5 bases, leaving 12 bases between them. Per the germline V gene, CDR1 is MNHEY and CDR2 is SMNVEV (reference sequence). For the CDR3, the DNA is TGTGCCAGCAGTTTAGGTTCGCCGGTCGAGACCCAGTACTTC. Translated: CASSLGSPVETQYF.

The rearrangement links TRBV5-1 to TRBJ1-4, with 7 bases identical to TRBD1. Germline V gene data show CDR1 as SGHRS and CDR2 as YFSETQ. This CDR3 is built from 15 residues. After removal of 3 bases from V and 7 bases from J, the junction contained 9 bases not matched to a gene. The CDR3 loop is CASSSDRDAGEKLFF. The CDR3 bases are TGCGCCAGCAGCTCCGACAGGGACGCAGGTGAAAAACTGTTTTTT. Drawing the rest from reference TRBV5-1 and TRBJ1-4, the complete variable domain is KAGVTQTPRYLIKTRGQQVTLSCSPISGHRSVSWYQQTPGQGLQFLFEYFSETQRNKGNFPGRFSGRQFSNSRSEMNVSTLELGDSALYLCASSSDRDAGEKLFFGSGTQLSVL.

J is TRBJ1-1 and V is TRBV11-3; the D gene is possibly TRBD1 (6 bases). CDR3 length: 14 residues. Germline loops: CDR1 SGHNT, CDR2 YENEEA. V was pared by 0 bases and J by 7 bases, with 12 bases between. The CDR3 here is CASSLDRGSNEAFF. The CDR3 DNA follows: TGTGCCAGCAGCTTAGATAGGGGGTCGAATGAAGCTTTCTTT.

The CDR3 nucleotides are TGTGCCAGCAGCAACCCCGGGACAGGGAAAGGCTACGAGCAGTACTTC. It is translated as CASSNPGTGKGYEQYF. The chain couples TRBV21-1 to TRBJ2-7; the table gives TRBD1 as D, unverified against the DNA. TRBV21-1 is shown as a pseudogene. The CDR3 totals 16 residues.

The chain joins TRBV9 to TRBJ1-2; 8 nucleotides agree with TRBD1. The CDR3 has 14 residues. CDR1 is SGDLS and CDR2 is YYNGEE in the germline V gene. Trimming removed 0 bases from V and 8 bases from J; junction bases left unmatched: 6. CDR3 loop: CASSVADRAGGYTF. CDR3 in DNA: TGTGCCAGCAGCGTAGCGGACAGGGCCGGGGGCTACACCTTC. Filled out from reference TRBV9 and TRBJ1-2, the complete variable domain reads DSGVTQTPKHLITATGQRVTLRCSPRSGDLSVYWYQQSLDQGLQFLIQYYNGEERAKGNILERFSAQQFPDLHSELNLSSLELGDSALYFCASSVADRAGGYTFGSGTRLTVV.

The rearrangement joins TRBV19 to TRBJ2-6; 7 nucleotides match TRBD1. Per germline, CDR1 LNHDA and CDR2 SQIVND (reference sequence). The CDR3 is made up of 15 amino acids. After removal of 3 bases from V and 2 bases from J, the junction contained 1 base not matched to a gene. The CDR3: CASSMTGTGANVLTF. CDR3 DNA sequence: TGTGCCAGTAGTATGACAGGGACTGGGGCCAACGTCCTGACTTTC.

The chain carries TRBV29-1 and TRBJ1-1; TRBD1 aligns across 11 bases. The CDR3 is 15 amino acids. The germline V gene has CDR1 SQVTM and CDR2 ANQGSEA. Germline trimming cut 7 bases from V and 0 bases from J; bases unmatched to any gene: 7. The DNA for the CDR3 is TGCAGCGCTCGGACAGGGGGCCTTTTGAACACTGAAGCTTTCTTT. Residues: CSARTGGLLNTEAFF.

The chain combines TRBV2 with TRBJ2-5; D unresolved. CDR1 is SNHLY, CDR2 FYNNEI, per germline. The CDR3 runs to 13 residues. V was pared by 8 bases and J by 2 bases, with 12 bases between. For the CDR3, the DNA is TGTGCCAGCCACCTGCAGATGCAAGAGACCCAGTACTTC. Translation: CASHLQMQETQYF.

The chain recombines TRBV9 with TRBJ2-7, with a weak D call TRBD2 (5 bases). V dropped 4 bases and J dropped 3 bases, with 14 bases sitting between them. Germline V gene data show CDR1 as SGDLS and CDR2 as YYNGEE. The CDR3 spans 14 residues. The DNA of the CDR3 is TGTGCCAGCAGCCCCCGGCCGGGGAGCTACGAGCAGTACTTC. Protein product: CASSPRPGSYEQYF.

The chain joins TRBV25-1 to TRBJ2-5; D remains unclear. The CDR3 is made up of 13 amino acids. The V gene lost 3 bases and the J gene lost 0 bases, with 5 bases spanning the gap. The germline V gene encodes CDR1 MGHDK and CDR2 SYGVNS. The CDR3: CASSDYYQETQYF. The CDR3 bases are TGTGCCAGCAGTGATTACTACCAAGAGACCCAGTACTTC.

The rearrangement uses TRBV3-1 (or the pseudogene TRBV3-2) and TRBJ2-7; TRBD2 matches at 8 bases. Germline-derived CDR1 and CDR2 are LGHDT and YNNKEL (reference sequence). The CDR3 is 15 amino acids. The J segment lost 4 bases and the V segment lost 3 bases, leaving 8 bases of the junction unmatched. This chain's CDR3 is CASSQGRGGYYEQYF. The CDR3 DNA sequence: TGTGCCAGCAGCCAGGGTCGGGGGGGCTATTACGAGCAGTACTTC.

Written as DNA, the CDR3 is TGTGCCAGCAGTGAATCCGGGTCTGGAAACACCATATATTTT. Translated, it gives CASSESGSGNTIYF. The chain couples TRBV25-1 to TRBJ1-3, with D unclear. Deletions cut 1 base from V and 1 base from J, with 5 bases between. This CDR3 region has 14 residues. Germline V CDR1 and CDR2: MGHDK, SYGVNS.

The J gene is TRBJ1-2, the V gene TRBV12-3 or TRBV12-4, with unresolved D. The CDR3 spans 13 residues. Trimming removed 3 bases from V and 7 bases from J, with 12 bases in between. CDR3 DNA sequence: TGTGCCAGCAGTTTTTCGGGTACCGCTGGCTACACCTTC. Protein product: CASSFSGTAGYTF.

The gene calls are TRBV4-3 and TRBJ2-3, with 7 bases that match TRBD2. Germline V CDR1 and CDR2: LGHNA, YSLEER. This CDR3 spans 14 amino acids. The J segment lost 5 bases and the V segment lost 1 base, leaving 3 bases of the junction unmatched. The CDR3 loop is CASSQGTRRDTQYF. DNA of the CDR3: TGCGCCAGCAGCCAAGGGACTAGGAGAGATACGCAGTATTTT.

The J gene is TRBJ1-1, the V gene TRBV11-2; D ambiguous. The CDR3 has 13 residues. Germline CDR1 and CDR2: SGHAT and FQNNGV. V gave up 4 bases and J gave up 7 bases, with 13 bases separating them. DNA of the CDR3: TGTGCCAGCAGCTCGAGCTTGGCGGTTGAAGCTTTCTTT. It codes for CASSSSLAVEAFF.

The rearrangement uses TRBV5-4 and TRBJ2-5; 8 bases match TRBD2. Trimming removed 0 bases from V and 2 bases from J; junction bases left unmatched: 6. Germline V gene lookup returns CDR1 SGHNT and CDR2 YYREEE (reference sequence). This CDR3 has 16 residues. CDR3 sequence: CASSLGGTRKQETQYF. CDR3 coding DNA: TGTGCCAGCAGCTTGGGGGGGACTAGAAAACAAGAGACCCAGTACTTC.

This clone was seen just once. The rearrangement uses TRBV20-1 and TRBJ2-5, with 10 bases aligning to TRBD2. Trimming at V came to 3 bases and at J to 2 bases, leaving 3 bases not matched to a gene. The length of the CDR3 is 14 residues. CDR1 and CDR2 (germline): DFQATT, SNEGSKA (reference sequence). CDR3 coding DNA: TGCAGTGCTAGTAGGACTAGCGGACAAGAGACCCAGTACTTC. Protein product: CSASRTSGQETQYF.

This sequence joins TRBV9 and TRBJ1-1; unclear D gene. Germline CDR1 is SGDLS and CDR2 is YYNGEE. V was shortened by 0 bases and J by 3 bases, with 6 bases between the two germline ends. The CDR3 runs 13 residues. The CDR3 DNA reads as TGTGCCAGCAGCGTAGGGCAGGACACTGAAGCTTTCTTT. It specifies CASSVGQDTEAFF.

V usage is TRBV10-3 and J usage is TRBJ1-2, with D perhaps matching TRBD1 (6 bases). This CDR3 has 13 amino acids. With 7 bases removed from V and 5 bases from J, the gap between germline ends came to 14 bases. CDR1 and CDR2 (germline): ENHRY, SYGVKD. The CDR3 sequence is CAITPSGVYGYTF. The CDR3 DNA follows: TGTGCCATCACCCCGTCAGGGGTTTATGGCTACACCTTC.

CDR3 sequence: CASSSDRIGSGYGYTF. The CDR3, as DNA: TGTGCCAGTAGTTCGGACAGGATCGGGAGTGGCTATGGCTACACCTTC. The chain combines TRBV19 with TRBJ1-2; 7 bases agree with TRBD1. This CDR3 contains 16 residues. The germline V gene has CDR1 LNHDA and CDR2 SQIVND (reference sequence). V gave up 5 bases and J gave up 4 bases; unmatched junction bases: 13.

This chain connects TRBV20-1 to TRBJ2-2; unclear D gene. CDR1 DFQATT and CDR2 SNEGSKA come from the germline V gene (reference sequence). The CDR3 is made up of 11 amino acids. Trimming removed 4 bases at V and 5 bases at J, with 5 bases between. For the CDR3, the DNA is TGCAGTGCTAAACTTACCGGGGAGCTGTTTTTT. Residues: CSAKLTGELFF.

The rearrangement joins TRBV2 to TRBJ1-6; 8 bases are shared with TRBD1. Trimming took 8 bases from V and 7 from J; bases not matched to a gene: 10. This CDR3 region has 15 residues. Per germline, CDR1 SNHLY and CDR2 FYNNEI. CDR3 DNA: TGTGCCAGCGAGATAGGGACAGGTGGCAATTCACCCCTCCACTTT. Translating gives CASEIGTGGNSPLHF.